A single sample is the source of the 18 T cell receptor beta chains below, sequenced in a study of cytomegalovirus exposure and HLA in healthy donors. Both 60 Vbeta primers and 13 Jbeta primers went into the PCR. Here immunoSEQ multiplex PCR was the method, and the copy in TCRdb shows in-frame clones only, minus some. The table has 190,000 or so clones, 82% seen once. The sequencing input was PBMCs. The receptor source for this set is a woman in her 50s in good health and CMV-seropositive.

The chain recombines TRBV6-1 with TRBJ2-2; TRBD2 matches 9 bases. This CDR3 has 15 amino acids. Germline assignment: CDR1 MNHNS and CDR2 SASEGT. Trimming cost V 4 bases and J 0 bases; bases outside gene matches: 0. In nucleotides, the CDR3 is TGTGCCAGCAGTGGACTAGCGGCGAACACCGGGGAGCTGTTTTTT. Protein sequence: CASSGLAANTGELFF.

The J gene is TRBJ1-1, the V gene TRBV6-5, with TRBD1 identical over 9 bases. Looked up from germline, CDR1 is MNHEY and CDR2 is SVGAGI. V trimming: 7 bases; J trimming: 1 base; junction bases outside the gene matches: 4. There are 14 residues in the CDR3. The CDR3 protein is CASIGQGRNTEAFF. The CDR3 coding sequence is TGTGCCAGCATCGGACAGGGGCGGAACACTGAAGCTTTCTTT.

This clone was seen once. This chain links TRBV5-6 with TRBJ1-4; D uncertain. The V gene lost 5 bases and the J gene lost 0 bases, with 5 bases spanning the gap. This CDR3 contains 13 residues. Germline V gives CDR1 SGHDT, CDR2 YYEEEE. The CDR3: CASRRATNEKLFF. The DNA of the CDR3 is TGTGCCAGCAGGAGGGCAACTAATGAAAAACTGTTTTTT.

The rearrangement links TRBV4-1 to TRBJ1-1; D may be TRBD1 (6 bases). Between the trimmed V and J ends, which lost 2 bases and 7 bases, there was a span of 14 bases. The germline V gene has CDR1 MGHRA and CDR2 YSYEKL. The CDR3 has 14 amino acids. The CDR3 reads CASSQNREGGEAFF. CDR3 nucleotide sequence: TGCGCCAGCAGCCAAAACAGGGAGGGTGGTGAAGCTTTCTTT.

The chain joins TRBV4-1 to TRBJ2-3, with TRBD2 identical over 11 bases. CDR3 length: 17 amino acids. Germline CDR1 MGHRA, CDR2 YSYEKL. J was trimmed by 7 bases and V by 4 bases; bases with no gene match: 13. The CDR3 coding sequence is TGCGCCAGCAGCCTTCTTTCACTAGCGGGGGAATCTAATACGCAGTATTTT. As protein: CASSLLSLAGESNTQYF.

This chain joins TRBV29-1 and TRBJ2-7; TRBD2 matches 11 bases. V was clipped by 2 bases and J by 8 bases; unmatched bases: 5. This CDR3 has 13 amino acids. Germline V gene data show CDR1 as SQVTM and CDR2 as ANQGSEA. The CDR3 DNA sequence: TGCAGCGTTGAACCCCGACTAGCGGGGAAGCAGTACTTC. It encodes CSVEPRLAGKQYF.

This sequence joins TRBV30 and TRBJ1-5; 7 bases fit TRBD1. V lost 2 bases to trimming and J lost 7 bases; unmatched junction nucleotides: 11. This CDR3 is built from 15 residues. Germline-derived CDR1 and CDR2 are GTSNPN and SVGIG (reference sequence). The CDR3 loop reads CAWSQGRGYDQPQHF. The CDR3 bases are TGTGCCTGGAGTCAAGGCAGGGGGTATGACCAGCCCCAGCATTTT.

This clone was counted between two and nine times. Distinct nucleotide sequences in the sample also encode this CDR3. The CDR3 coding sequence is TGTGCCAGCAGCGTAGGCGGGGACTCCTACGAGCAGTACTTC. Translated: CASSVGGDSYEQYF. The rearrangement links TRBV9 to TRBJ2-7, with D possibly being TRBD2 (6 bases). Germline assignment: CDR1 SGDLS and CDR2 YYNGEE. The ends were cut back, 0 bases at V and 0 bases at J, with 7 bases in the middle. The length of the CDR3 is 14 residues.

The CDR3 coding sequence is TGTGCCAGCTCGCAGACTAGCGGGGCCCAAGAGACCCAGTACTTC. This gives the protein CASSQTSGAQETQYF. V is TRBV18 and J is TRBJ2-5, with 11 bases aligning to TRBD2. This CDR3 has 15 amino acids. The germline V gene has CDR1 KGHSH and CDR2 LQKENI. The V gene end was trimmed by 6 bases and the J gene end by 1 base; junction bases not matched to a gene: 4.

The chain couples TRBV5-4 to TRBJ2-7; tentatively, D is TRBD2 (5 bases). Germline assignment: CDR1 SGHNT and CDR2 YYREEE (reference sequence). The CDR3 loop spans 13 amino acids. V was trimmed by 4 bases and J by 0 bases, leaving 8 bases between them. CDR3 coding DNA: TGTGCCAGCAGCGACTACGACTCCTACGAGCAGTACTTC. It codes for CASSDYDSYEQYF. Filled out from reference TRBV5-4 and TRBJ2-7, the complete variable domain reads ETGVTQSPTHLIKTRGQQVTLRCSSQSGHNTVSWYQQALGQGPQFIFQYYREEENGRGNFPPRFSGLQFPNYSSELNVNALELDDSALYLCASSDYDSYEQYFGPGTRLTVT.

The chain couples TRBV28 to TRBJ2-7; TRBD1 might be the D (6 bases). This CDR3 is 15 amino acids long. CDR1 MDHEN and CDR2 SYDVKM come from the germline V gene. The V and J ends lost 6 bases and 4 bases respectively, with 19 bases between them. CDR3 sequence reads: CASSHPGTQEYEQYF. The CDR3 coding sequence is TGTGCCAGCAGCCATCCCGGGACACAAGAATACGAGCAGTACTTC.

This chain links TRBV28 with TRBJ2-5; TRBD2 matches at 7 bases. The CDR3 extends over 17 amino acids. V trimming: 4 bases; J trimming: 0 bases; junction bases outside the gene matches: 11. Germline loops: CDR1 MDHEN, CDR2 SYDVKM. CDR3 nucleotides: TGTGCCAGCAGTTACTGGGCAACTAGCGAGTACCAAGAGACCCAGTACTTC. Translating gives CASSYWATSEYQETQYF.

The chain is built from TRBV7-9 and TRBJ1-4; possible D gene TRBD1, 6 bases. The CDR3 spans 15 residues. CDR1 is SEHNR, CDR2 FQNEAQ, per germline (reference sequence). V was cut by 1 base and J by 8 bases, with 14 bases left in between. In DNA, the CDR3 is TGTGCCAGCAGCTTAGTCGGGCAGGGGATCGAAAAACTGTTTTTT. Its translation is CASSLVGQGIEKLFF.

The genes are TRBV15 and TRBJ2-3; maybe TRBD2 (6 bases). The ends were cut back, 5 bases at V and 6 bases at J, with 21 bases in the middle. The germline CDR1 and CDR2 sequences are LNHNV and YYDKDF (reference sequence). The CDR3 consists of 16 residues. In DNA form, the CDR3 reads TGTGCCACCAGCGTTCAAGCGACCCGGGGGTCGGATACGCAGTATTTT. It is translated as CATSVQATRGSDTQYF.

The chain is built from TRBV2 and TRBJ2-5, with D possibly being TRBD2 (6 bases). The J call may not be correct, given that the DNA end is closer to TRBJ2-7. Germline values: CDR1 SNHLY, CDR2 FYNNEI. The length of the CDR3 is 13 residues. The CDR3 reads CASFLGAGREQYF. The CDR3 DNA sequence: TGTGCCAGCTTTCTAGGTGCGGGACGCGAGCAGTACTTC.

The chain carries TRBV28 and TRBJ1-6; perhaps TRBD1 as D (5 bases). The CDR3 length is 11 residues. Germline values: CDR1 MDHEN, CDR2 SYDVKM. V shed 7 bases and J shed 18 bases, with 16 bases lying between them. This chain's CDR3 is CASTGGQTPHF. The CDR3 bases are TGTGCCAGCACCGGGGGTCAGACCCCCCACTTT.

This chain uses TRBV28 with TRBJ2-1; 12 bases line up with TRBD2. There are 18 residues in the CDR3. Germline values: CDR1 MDHEN, CDR2 SYDVKM. J lost 4 bases, V lost 3 bases, and 10 bases had no gene match. Written as DNA, the CDR3 is TGTGCCAGCAGTTTTTTGTCTAGCGGGGGGGAAACATACAATGAGCAGTTCTTC. It yields the protein CASSFLSSGGETYNEQFF.

The chain has TRBV18 and TRBJ2-3; 9 positions match TRBD1. CDR1 is KGHSH, CDR2 LQKENI, per germline. The CDR3 extends over 19 amino acids. V dropped 4 bases and J dropped 3; count of bases not matched to a gene: 17. Here the CDR3 DNA reads TGTGCCAGCTCACTCCTCCCGCTGGACAGGGGAGGAGGAACAGATACGCAGTATTTT. Protein sequence: CASSLLPLDRGGGTDTQYF.